This TCR beta chain comes out of a study of blood T cell repertoires in COVID-19. Overall study: Sites in the United States, Italy and Spain provided acute and convalescent COVID-19 samples. The cDNA or gDNA used as material had been derived from T cells, B-cell-depleted T cells, or PBMCs.

The data were produced by immunoSEQ multiplex PCR, yet TCRdb's version contains in-frame clones alone and is incomplete. Of 180,000 or so clones listed, 80% to 90% are singletons. The CDR3 loop spans 18 amino acids. The chain carries TRBV21-1 and TRBJ2-3; TRBD2, the D gene given by the table, was not confirmed from the DNA. TRBV21-1 is marked as a pseudogene. The sequenced material came from peripheral blood. The clonotype was recovered from a man aged 55 to 70 with acute or convalescent COVID-19. CDR3 bases: TGTGCCAGCAGCAAGGAAGTCTGGACTAGCGGGAATACAGATACGCAGTATTTT. Translation gives CASSKEVWTSGNTDTQYF.